Each of the 8 T cell receptor beta chains below was sequenced from the same sample in a study of blood T cell repertoires in COVID-19. Sequenced by immunoSEQ multiplex PCR; TCRdb stores in-frame clones only, minus some. The sample yields about 240,000 clones, 88% seen once. Sequenced input: peripheral blood. The receptor source for this set is a woman aged 25-40 years with acute or convalescent COVID-19.

J is TRBJ1-1 and V is TRBV9; D perhaps matches TRBD1 (6 bases). V was pared by 2 bases and J by 4 bases, with 9 bases between. Germline V gene data show CDR1 as SGDLS and CDR2 as YYNGEE. This CDR3 contains 13 residues. CDR3 DNA: TGTGCCAGCAGCGTGAAGGACAGCACTGAAGCTTTCTTT. Translation gives CASSVKDSTEAFF.

The rearrangement links TRBV6-5 to TRBJ1-4, with D uncertain. This CDR3 comprises 12 residues. Germline V gene sequence: CDR1 MNHEY, CDR2 SVGAGI. The V and J ends lost 7 bases and 8 bases respectively, with 11 bases between them. The CDR3 protein is CASTLQQEKLFF. In DNA form, the CDR3 reads TGTGCCAGCACGCTACAGCAGGAAAAACTGTTTTTT.

DNA for the CDR3: TGTGCCAGCAGCCAAGACGGACACCTTGAGGAGACCCAGTACTTC. Amino acids: CASSQDGHLEETQYF. The chain uses TRBV3-1 (or the pseudogene TRBV3-2) and TRBJ2-5; maybe TRBD1 (5 bases). The CDR3 sequence is 15 residues long. The germline V gene has CDR1 LGHDT and CDR2 YNNKEL (reference sequence). The V end lost 0 bases, the J end lost 5 bases, and 13 bases lay between the germline ends.

The chain has TRBV6-5 and TRBJ1-4; D possibly corresponds to TRBD1 (6 bases). From germline, CDR1 is MNHEY and CDR2 SVGAGI. This CDR3 region has 15 residues. V lost 0 bases and J 8 bases, leaving 13 bases between the germline ends. The CDR3 sequence is CASSYSRGALEKLFF. CDR3 sequence (DNA): TGTGCCAGCAGTTACTCACGGGGGGCTTTGGAAAAACTGTTTTTT.

The rearrangement joins TRBV19 to TRBJ1-1; D is possibly TRBD1 (5 bases). The CDR3 sequence is 13 residues long. V was shortened by 8 bases and J by 1 base, with 11 bases between the two germline ends. Germline CDR1 is LNHDA and CDR2 is SQIVND (reference sequence). CDR3 in amino acids: CASARQGNTEAFF. In DNA form, the CDR3 reads TGTGCCAGTGCGCGGCAGGGGAACACTGAAGCTTTCTTT.

This rearrangement joins TRBV28 to TRBJ2-2; TRBD2 is a possible D gene (6 bases). Per germline, CDR1 MDHEN and CDR2 SYDVKM. This CDR3 contains 17 residues. Between the trimmed V and J ends, which lost 0 bases and 7 bases, there was a span of 18 bases. This chain's CDR3 is CASSLWGEIAERGELFF. CDR3 DNA sequence: TGTGCCAGCAGTTTATGGGGGGAGATAGCGGAGCGCGGGGAGCTGTTTTTT.

The chain links TRBV6-6 to TRBJ1-2, with 8 bases fitting TRBD1. This CDR3 spans 13 amino acids. V trimming: 6 bases; J trimming: 7 bases; junction bases outside the gene matches: 7. CDR1 and CDR2 from the germline V gene are MNHNY and SVGAGI (reference sequence). The CDR3 DNA follows: TGTGCCAGCAGCCAGGGGGCCAGGGTTGGCTACACCTTC. Amino acid sequence: CASSQGARVGYTF.

The V gene is TRBV2, the J gene TRBJ2-3, with 8 nucleotides matching TRBD2. V lost 8 bases to trimming and J lost 0 bases; unmatched junction nucleotides: 7. The CDR3 runs 15 residues. The germline CDR1 and CDR2 sequences are SNHLY and FYNNEI. CDR3 region: CASPSGSYSTDTQYF. CDR3 sequence (DNA): TGTGCCAGCCCTAGCGGGTCATATAGCACAGATACGCAGTATTTT. Full variable domain (missing parts from reference TRBV2 and TRBJ2-3): EPEVTQTPSHQVTQMGQEVILRCVPISNHLYFYWYRQILGQKVEFLVSFYNNEISEKSEIFDDQFSVERPDGSNFTLKIRSTKLEDSAMYFCASPSGSYSTDTQYFGPGTRLTVL.